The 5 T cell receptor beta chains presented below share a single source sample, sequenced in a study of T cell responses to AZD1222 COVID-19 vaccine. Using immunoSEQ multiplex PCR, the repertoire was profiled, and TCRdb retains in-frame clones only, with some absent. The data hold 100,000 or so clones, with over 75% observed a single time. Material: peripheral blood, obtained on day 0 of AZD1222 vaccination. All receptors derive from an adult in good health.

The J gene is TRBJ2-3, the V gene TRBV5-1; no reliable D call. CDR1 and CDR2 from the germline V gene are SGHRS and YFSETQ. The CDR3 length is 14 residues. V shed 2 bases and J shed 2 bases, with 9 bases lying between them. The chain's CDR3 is CASSLGLDTDTQYF. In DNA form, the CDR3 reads TGCGCCAGCAGCTTAGGGTTGGACACAGATACGCAGTATTTT.

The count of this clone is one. The CDR3 sequence is CASSPLGGSSYNEQFF. The CDR3 DNA sequence: TGTGCCAGCAGCCCCCTGGGCGGGAGCTCCTACAATGAGCAGTTCTTC. The rearrangement joins TRBV13 to TRBJ2-1, with 7 bases fitting TRBD2. CDR1 PRHDT and CDR2 FYEKMQ come from the germline V gene (reference sequence). V shed 5 bases, J shed 0 bases, and the junction held 7 bases outside the gene matches. The CDR3 length is 16 residues.

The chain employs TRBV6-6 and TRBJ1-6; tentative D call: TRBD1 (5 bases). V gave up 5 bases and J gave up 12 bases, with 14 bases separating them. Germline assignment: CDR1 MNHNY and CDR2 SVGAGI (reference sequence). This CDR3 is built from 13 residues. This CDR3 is CASSRGTAEPLHF. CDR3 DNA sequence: TGTGCCAGCAGTCGCGGGACTGCAGAACCCCTCCACTTT.

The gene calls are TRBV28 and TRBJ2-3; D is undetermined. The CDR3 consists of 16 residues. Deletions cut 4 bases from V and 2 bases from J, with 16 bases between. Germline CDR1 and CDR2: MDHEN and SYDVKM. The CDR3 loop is CASSSPPGLDTDTQYF. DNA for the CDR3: TGTGCCAGCAGTTCCCCTCCCGGGTTGGACACAGATACGCAGTATTTT. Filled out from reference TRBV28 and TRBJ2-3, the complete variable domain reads DVKVTQSSRYLVKRTGEKVFLECVQDMDHENMFWYRQDPGLGLRLIYFSYDVKMKEKGDIPEGYSVSREKKERFSLILESASTNQTSMYLCASSSPPGLDTDTQYFGPGTRLTVL.

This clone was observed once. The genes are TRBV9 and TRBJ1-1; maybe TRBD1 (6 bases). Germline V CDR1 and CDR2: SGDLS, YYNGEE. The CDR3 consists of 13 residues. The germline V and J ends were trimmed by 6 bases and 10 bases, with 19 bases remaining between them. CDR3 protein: CASTLLTGFGAFF. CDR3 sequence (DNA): TGTGCCAGCACCTTACTGACAGGTTTTGGAGCTTTCTTT.